This T cell receptor beta chain is from a study of tumor-infiltrating lymphocytes in oesophageal squamous cell carcinoma. Trimming removed 4 bases from V and 15 bases from J; junction bases left unmatched: 12. Germline loops: CDR1 SGHRS, CDR2 YFSETQ. The CDR3 contains 14 residues. TCRdb passed the PCR reads through MiXCR, listing each CDR3 protein once. The data show 9,500 to 12,000 distinct CDR3 sequences, with 50% to 65% seen just once and about a third held by the top ten. By sample share, this clonotype is medium-sized. The chain is built from TRBV5-1 and TRBJ2-1; 11 positions match TRBD2. Sequenced: esophageal tumor tissue. The clonotype comes from a male donor with esophageal squamous cell carcinoma. The CDR3 region has the DNA TGCGCCAGCAGCCCGAAACTAGCGGGAGAGGTAGTGTTCTTC. Its translation: CASSPKLAGEVVFF.